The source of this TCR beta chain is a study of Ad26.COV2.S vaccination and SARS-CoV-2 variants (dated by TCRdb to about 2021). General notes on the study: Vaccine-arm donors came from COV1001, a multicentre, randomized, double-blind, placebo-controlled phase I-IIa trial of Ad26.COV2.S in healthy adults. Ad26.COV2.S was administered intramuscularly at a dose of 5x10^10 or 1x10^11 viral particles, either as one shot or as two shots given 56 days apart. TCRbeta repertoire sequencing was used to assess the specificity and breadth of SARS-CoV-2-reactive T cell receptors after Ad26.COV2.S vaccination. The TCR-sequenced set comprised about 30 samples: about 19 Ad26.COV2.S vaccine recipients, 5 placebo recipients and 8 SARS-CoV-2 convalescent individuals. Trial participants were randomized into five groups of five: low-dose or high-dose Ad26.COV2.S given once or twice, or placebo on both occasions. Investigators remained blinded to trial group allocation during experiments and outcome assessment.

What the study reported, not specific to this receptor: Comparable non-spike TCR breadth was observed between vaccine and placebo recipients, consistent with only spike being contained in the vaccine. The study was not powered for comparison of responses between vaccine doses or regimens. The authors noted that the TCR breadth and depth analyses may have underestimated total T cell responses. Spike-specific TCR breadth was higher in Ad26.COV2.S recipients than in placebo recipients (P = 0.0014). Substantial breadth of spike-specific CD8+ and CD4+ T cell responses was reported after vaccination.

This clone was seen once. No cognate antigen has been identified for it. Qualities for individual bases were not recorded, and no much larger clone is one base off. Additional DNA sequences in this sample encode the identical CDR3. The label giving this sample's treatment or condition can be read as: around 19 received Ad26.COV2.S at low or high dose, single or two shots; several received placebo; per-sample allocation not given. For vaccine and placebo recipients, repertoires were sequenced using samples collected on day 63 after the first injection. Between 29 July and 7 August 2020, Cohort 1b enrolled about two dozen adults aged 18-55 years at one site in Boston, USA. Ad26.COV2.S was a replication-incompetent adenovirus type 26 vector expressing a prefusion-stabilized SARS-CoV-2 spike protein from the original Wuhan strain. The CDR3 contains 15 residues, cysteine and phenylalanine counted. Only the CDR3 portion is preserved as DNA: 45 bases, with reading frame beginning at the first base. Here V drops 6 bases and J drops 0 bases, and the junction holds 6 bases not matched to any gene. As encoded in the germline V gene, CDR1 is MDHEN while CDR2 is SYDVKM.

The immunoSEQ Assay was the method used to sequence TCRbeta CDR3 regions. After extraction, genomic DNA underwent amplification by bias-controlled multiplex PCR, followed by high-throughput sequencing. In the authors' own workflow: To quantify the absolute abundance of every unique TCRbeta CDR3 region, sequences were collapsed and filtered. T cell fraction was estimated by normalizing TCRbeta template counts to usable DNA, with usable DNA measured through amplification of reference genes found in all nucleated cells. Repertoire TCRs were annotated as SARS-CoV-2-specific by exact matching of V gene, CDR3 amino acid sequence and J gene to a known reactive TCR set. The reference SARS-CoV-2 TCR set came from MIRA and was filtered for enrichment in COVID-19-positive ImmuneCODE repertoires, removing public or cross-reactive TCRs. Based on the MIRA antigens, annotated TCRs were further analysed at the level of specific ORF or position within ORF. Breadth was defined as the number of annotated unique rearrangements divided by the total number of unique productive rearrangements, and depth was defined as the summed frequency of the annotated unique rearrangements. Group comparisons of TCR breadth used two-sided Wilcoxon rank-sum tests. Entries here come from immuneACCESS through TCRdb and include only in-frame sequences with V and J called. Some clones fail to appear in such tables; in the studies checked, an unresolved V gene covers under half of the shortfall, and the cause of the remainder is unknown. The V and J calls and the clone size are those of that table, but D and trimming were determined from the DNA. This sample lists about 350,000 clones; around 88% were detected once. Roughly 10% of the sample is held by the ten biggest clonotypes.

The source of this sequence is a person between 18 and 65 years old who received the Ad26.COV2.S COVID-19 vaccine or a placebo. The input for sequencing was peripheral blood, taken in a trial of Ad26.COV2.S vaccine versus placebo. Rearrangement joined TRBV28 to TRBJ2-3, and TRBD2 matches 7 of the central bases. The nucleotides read TGTGCCAGCAGCCCTAGCGGCGCTAGCACAGATACGCAGTATTTT. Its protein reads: CASSPSGASTDTQYF.